This paragraph reports one T cell receptor (beta chain). The source of the sample is a study of blood T cell repertoires in COVID-19. Across the study: Acute and convalescent COVID-19 specimens originated in the United States, Italy and Spain. Sources were T cells, B-cell-depleted T cells, or PBMCs; the material itself was cDNA or gDNA.

In the study's own analysis: Reference gene primer amplification gave estimated nucleated cell counts. Sequencing used immunoSEQ multiplex PCR; TCRdb keeps in-frame clones, though not all of them. V and J calls and clone size follow that table, whereas D and trimming were derived from the DNA. The sample has 100,000 to 150,000 clones, around 87% seen once. The TCR originated in a man between 70 and 80 years old with active COVID-19. Sequencing used peripheral blood.

The chain's CDR3 is CATSDRRLAGASNGYNEQFF. The CDR3 DNA follows: TGTGCCACCAGTGATCGGCGACTAGCGGGAGCTTCCAACGGATACAATGAGCAGTTCTTC. V and J are TRBV24-1 and TRBJ2-1; 12 bases are a match to TRBD2. J was trimmed by 4 bases and V by 3 bases; bases with no gene match: 15. Germline values: CDR1 KGHDR, CDR2 SFDVKD. CDR3 size: 20 residues.